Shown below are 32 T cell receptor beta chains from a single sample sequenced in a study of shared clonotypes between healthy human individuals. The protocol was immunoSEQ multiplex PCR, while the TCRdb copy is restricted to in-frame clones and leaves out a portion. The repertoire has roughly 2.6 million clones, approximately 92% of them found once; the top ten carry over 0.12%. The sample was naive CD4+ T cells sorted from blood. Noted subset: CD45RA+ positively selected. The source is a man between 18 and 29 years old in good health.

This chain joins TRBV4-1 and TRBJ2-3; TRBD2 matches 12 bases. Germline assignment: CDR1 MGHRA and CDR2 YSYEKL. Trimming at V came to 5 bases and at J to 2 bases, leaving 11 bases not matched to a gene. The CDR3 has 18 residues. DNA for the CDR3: TGCGCCAGCAGCACACTAGCGGGGGGCATCCACTTCACAGATACGCAGTATTTT. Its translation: CASSTLAGGIHFTDTQYF.

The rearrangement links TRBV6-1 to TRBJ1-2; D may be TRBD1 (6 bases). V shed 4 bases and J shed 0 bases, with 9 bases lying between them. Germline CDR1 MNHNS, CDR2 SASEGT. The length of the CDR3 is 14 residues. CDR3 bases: TGTGCCAGCAGTGGGACAGTAGCTAACTATGGCTACACCTTC. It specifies CASSGTVANYGYTF.

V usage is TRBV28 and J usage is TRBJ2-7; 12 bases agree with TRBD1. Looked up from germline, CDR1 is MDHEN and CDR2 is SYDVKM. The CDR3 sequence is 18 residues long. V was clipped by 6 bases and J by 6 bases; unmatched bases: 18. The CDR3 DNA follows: TGTGCCAGCAGGACCGGGACAGGGGGCTCCCGGGCCCCTATCGAGCAGTACTTC. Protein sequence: CASRTGTGGSRAPIEQYF.

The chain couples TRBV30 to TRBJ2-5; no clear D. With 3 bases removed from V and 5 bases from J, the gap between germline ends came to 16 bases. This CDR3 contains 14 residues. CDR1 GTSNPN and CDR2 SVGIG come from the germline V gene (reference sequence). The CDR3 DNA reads TGTGCCTGGAGCCCTTATTCGTGGGCCGAGACCCAGTACTTC. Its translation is CAWSPYSWAETQYF. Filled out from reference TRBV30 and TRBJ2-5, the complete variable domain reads SQTIHQWPATLVQPVGSPLSLECTVEGTSNPNLYWYRQAAGRGLQLLFYSVGIGQISSEVPQNLSASRPQDRQFILSSKKLLLSDSGFYLCAWSPYSWAETQYFGPGTRLLVL.

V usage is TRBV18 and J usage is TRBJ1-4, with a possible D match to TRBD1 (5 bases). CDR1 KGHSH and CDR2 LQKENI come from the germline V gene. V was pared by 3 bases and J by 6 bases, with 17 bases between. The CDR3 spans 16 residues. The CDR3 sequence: CASSPARGGVDEKLFF. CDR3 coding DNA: TGTGCCAGCTCACCCGCGCGGGGGGGAGTCGATGAAAAACTGTTTTTT.

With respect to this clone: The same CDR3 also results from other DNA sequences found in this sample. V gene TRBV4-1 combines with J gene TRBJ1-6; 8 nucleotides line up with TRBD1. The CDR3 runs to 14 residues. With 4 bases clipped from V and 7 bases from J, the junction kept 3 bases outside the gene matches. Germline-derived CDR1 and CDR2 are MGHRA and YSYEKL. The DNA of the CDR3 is TGCGCCAGCAGCCTGGACAGGGCGAATTCACCCCTCCACTTT. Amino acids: CASSLDRANSPLHF.

In nucleotides, the CDR3 is TGTGCCAGCAGTGAAACGGGGCCGAACACTGAAGCTTTCTTT. Translated: CASSETGPNTEAFF. The V gene is TRBV25-1, the J gene TRBJ1-1, with a weak D call TRBD1 (5 bases). Germline CDR1 reads MGHDK; CDR2 reads SYGVNS. This CDR3 has 14 amino acids. Trimming removed 2 bases at V and 1 base at J, with 8 bases between.

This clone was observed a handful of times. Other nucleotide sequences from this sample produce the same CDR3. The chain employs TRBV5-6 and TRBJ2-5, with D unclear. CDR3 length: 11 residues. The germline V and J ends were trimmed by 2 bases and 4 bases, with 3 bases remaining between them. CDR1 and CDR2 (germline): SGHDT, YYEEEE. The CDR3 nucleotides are TGTGCCAGCAGCTTCGGAGAGACCCAGTACTTC. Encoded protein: CASSFGETQYF.

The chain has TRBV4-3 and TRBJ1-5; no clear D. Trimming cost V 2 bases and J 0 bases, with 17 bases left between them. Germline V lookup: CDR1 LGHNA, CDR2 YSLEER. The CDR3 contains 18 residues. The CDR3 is CASSQKGRGIISNQPQHF. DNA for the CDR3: TGCGCCAGCAGCCAAAAAGGACGGGGAATCATTAGCAATCAGCCCCAGCATTTT.

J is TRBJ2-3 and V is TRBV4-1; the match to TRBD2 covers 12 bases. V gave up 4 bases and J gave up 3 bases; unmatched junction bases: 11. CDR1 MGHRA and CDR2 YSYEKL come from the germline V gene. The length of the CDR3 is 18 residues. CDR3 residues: CASSRSASGGATTDTQYF. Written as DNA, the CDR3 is TGCGCCAGCAGCCGTAGTGCTAGCGGGGGGGCCACGACAGATACGCAGTATTTT.

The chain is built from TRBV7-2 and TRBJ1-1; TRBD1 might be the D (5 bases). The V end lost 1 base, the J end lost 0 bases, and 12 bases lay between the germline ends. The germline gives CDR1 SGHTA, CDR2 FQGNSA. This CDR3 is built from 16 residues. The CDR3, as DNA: TGTGCCAGCAGCTTAGGACAGTTAGTCATGAACACTGAAGCTTTCTTT. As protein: CASSLGQLVMNTEAFF.

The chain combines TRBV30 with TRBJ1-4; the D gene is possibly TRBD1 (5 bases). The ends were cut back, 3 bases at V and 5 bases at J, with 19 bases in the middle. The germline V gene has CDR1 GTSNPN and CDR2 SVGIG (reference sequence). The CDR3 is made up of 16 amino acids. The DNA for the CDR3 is TGTGCCTGGAGCTCAATAATGCCGACAGTCAATGAAAAACTGTTTTTT. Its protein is CAWSSIMPTVNEKLFF.

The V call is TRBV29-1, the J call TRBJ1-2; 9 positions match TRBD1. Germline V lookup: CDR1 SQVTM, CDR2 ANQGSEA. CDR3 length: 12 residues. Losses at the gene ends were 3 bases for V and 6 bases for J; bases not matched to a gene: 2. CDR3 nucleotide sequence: TGCAGCGTTGAGAGGACAGGGGATGGCTACACCTTC. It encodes CSVERTGDGYTF.

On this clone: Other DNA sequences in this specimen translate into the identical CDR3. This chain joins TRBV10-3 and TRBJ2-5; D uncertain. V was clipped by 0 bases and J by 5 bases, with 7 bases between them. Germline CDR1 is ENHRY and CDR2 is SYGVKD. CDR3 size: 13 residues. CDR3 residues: CAISESGLETQYF. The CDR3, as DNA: TGTGCCATCAGTGAGTCAGGGTTGGAGACCCAGTACTTC.

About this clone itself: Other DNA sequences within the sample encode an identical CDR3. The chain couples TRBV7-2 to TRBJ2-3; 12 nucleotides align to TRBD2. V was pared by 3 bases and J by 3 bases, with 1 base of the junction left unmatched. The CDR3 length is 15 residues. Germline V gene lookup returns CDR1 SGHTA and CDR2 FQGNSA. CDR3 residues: CASSFGTSGTDTQYF. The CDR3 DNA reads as TGTGCCAGCAGCTTCGGGACTAGCGGGACAGATACGCAGTATTTT.

CDR3 sequence reads: CASSREVMNTEAFF. The CDR3 nucleotides are TGTGCCAGCTCACGGGAGGTCATGAACACTGAAGCTTTCTTT. This chain connects TRBV18 to TRBJ1-1; D not resolved. CDR3 length equals 14 residues. CDR1 and CDR2 (germline): KGHSH, LQKENI. V lost 4 bases and J lost 0, with 9 bases in between.

CDR3 loop: CASSVSGRRGASYEQYF. CDR3 bases: TGTGCCAGCAGCGTATCGGGCCGACGAGGGGCGTCCTACGAGCAGTACTTC. The rearrangement links TRBV9 to TRBJ2-7; D assignment may be TRBD1 or TRBD2 (5 bases each). The CDR3 loop spans 17 amino acids. Deletions cut 1 base from V and 1 base from J, with 18 bases between. CDR1 and CDR2 (germline): SGDLS, YYNGEE.

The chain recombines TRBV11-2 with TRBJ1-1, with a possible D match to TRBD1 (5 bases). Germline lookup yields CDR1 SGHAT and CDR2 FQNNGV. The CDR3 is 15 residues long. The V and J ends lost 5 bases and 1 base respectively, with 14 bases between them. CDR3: CASSRERGQNTEAFF. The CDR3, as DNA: TGTGCCAGCAGCCGAGAGAGGGGCCAGAACACTGAAGCTTTCTTT.

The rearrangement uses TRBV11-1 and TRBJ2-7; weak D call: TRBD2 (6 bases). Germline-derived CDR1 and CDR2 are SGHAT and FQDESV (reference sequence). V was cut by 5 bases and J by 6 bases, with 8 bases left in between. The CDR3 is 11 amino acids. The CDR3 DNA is TGTGCCAGCAGCCGGGGGTTCGAGCAGTACTTC. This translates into CASSRGFEQYF.

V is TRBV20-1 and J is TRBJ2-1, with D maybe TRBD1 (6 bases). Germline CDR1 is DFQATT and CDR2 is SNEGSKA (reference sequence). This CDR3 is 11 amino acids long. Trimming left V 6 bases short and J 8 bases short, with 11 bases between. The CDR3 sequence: CSAYRVDEQFF. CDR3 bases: TGCAGTGCGTACAGGGTGGATGAGCAGTTCTTC.

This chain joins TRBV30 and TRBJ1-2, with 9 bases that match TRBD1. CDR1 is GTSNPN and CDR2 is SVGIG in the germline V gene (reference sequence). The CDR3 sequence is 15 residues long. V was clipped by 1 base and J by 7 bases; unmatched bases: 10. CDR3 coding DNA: TGTGCCTGGAGTGGAGGTAAAACAGGGGGCCTTGGCTACACCTTC. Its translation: CAWSGGKTGGLGYTF.

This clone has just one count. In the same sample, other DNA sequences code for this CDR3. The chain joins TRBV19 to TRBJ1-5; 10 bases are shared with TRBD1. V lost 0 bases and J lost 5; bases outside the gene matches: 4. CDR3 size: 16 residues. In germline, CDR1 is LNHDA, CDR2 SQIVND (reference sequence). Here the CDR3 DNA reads TGTGCCAGTAGTATAGAAGGGGGGACAGGGGATCAGCCCCAGCATTTT. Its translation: CASSIEGGTGDQPQHF.

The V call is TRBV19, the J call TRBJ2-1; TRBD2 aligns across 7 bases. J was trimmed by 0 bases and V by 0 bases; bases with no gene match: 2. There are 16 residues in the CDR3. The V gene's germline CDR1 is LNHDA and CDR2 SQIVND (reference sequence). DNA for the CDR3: TGTGCCAGTAGTATAGACCCGGGAGGCTCCTACAATGAGCAGTTCTTC. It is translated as CASSIDPGGSYNEQFF.

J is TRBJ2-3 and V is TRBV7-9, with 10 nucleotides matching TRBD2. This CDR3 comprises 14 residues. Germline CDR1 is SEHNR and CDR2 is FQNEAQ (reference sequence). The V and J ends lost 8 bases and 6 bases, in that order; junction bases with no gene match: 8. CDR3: CASGLAEGRDTQYF. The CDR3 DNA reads TGTGCCAGCGGACTAGCGGAGGGGAGGGATACGCAGTATTTT.

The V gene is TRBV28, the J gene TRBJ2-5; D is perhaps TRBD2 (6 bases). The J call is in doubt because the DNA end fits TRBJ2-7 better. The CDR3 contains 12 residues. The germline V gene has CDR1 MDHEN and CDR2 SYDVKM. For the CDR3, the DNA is TGTGCCAGTCGGGACTGGAAATACGAGCAGTACTTC. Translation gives CASRDWKYEQYF.

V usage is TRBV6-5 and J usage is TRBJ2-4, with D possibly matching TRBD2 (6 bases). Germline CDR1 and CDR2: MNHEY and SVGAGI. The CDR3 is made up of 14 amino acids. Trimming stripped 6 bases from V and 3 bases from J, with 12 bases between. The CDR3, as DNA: TGTGCCAGCAGCCGCGGGAATGGCAAAAACATTCAGTACTTC. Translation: CASSRGNGKNIQYF.

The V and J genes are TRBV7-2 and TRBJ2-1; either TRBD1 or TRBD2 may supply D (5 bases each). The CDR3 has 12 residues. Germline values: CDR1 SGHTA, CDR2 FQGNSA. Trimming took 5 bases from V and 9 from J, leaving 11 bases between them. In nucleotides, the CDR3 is TGTGCCAGCAGCGGTGGGACCCTTGAGCAGTTCTTC. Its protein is CASSGGTLEQFF.

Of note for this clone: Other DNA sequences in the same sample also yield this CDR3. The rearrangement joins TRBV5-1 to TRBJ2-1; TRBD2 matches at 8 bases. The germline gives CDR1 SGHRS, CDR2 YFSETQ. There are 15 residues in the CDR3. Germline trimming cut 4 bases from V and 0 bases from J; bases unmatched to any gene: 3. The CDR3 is CASSPTSGSYNEQFF. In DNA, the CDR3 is TGCGCCAGCAGCCCCACTAGCGGCTCCTACAATGAGCAGTTCTTC.

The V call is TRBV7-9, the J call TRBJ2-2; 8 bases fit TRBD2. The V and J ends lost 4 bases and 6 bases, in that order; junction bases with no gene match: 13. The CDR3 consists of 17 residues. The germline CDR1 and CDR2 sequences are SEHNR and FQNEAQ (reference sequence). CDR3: CASSSLGRGDYPGELFF. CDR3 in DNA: TGTGCCAGCAGCTCCCTGGGGCGGGGGGATTACCCCGGGGAGCTGTTTTTT.

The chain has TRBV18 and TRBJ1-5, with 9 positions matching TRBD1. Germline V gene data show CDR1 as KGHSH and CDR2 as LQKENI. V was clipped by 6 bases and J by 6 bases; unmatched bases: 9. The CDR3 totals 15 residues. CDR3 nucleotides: TGTGCCAGCTCTCAAGAACAGGGGGCGAGTCAGCCCCAGCATTTT. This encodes CASSQEQGASQPQHF.

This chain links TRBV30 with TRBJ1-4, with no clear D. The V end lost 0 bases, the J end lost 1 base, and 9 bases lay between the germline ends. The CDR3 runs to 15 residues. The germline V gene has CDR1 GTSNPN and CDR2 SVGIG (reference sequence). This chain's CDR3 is CAWSVYSLTNEKLFF. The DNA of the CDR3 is TGTGCCTGGAGTGTTTACAGCCTAACTAATGAAAAACTGTTTTTT.

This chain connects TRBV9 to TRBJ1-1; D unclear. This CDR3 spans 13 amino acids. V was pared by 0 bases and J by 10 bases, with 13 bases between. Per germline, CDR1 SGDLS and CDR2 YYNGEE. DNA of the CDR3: TGTGCCAGCAGCGTAGGCATGTCTTCTGCAGCTTTCTTT. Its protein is CASSVGMSSAAFF.